Presented here are 2 T cell receptor beta chains from one specimen sequenced in a study of T cells in Graves' hyperthyroidism and ophthalmopathy. It was RNA transcripts that yielded the amplified TCR beta CDR3 regions. First-round RT-PCR with HTBI primers amplified the TCR CDR3 region. TCRdb recomputed calls from the multiplex PCR reads with MiXCR, one row per CDR3 protein. This table has 450,000 to 650,000 distinct CDR3 sequences, over 15% appearing once. The sample consisted of blood. The source of these receptors is a woman aged 18-30 years with Graves' ophthalmopathy.

This clonotype has at least ten counts. The chain joins TRBV6-1 to TRBJ1-5; 7 positions match TRBD1. The junction had 5 bases not matched to a gene; V was cut back by 6 bases and J by 0 bases. Germline V gene data show CDR1 as MNHNS and CDR2 as SASEGT. The CDR3 length is 15 residues. For the CDR3, the DNA is TGTGCCAGCAGGCGGGACAGCAATAGCAATCAGCCCCAGCATTTT. Amino acids: CASRRDSNSNQPQHF.

Ten or more counts support this clonotype. The chain couples TRBV7-2 to TRBJ2-3; TRBD2 agrees at 10 bases. This CDR3 comprises 15 residues. V was pared by 5 bases and J by 4 bases, with 6 bases of the junction left unmatched. Germline V lookup: CDR1 SGHTA, CDR2 FQGNSA. CDR3 sequence (DNA): TGTGCCAGCAGCGCGAGCGGGAGGGCCGCAGATACGCAGTATTTT. This sequence encodes CASSASGRAADTQYF.